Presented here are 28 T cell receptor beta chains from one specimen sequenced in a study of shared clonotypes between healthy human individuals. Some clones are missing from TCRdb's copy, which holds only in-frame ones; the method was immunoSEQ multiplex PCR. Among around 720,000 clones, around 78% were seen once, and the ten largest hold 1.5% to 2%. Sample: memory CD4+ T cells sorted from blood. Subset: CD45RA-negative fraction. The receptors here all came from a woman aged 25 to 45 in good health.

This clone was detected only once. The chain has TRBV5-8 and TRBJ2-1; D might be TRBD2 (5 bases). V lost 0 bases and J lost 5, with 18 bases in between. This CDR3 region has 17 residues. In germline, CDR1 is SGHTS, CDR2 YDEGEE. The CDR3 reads CASSLAGSWRVNNEQFF. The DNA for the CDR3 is TGTGCCAGCAGCTTGGCCGGGTCCTGGCGGGTGAACAATGAGCAGTTCTTC.

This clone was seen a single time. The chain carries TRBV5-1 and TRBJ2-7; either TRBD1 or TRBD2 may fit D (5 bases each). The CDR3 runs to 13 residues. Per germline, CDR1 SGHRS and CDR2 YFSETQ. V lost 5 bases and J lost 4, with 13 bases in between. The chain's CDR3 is CASRRGDPYEQYF. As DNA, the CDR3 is TGCGCCAGCAGAAGGGGAGACCCTTACGAGCAGTACTTC.

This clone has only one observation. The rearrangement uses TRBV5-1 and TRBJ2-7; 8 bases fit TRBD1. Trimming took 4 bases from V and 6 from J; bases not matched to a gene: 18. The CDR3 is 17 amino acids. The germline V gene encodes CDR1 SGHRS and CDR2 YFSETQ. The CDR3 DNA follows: TGCGCCAGCAGCCCGAGGGTAAATGTGGGACAGGTCATCGAGCAGTACTTC. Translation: CASSPRVNVGQVIEQYF.

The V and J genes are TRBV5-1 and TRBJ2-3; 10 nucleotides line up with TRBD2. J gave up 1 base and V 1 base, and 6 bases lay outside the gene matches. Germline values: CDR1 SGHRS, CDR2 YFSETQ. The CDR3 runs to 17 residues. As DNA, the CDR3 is TGCGCCAGCAGCTTGTCAACCGGGACTAGCGGCACAGATACGCAGTATTTT. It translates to CASSLSTGTSGTDTQYF.

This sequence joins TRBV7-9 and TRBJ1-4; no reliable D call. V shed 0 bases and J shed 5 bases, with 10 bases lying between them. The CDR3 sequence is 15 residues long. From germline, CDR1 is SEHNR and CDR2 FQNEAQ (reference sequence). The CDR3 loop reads CASSLAETPNEKLFF. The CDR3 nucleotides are TGTGCCAGCAGCTTAGCTGAGACTCCAAATGAAAAACTGTTTTTT.

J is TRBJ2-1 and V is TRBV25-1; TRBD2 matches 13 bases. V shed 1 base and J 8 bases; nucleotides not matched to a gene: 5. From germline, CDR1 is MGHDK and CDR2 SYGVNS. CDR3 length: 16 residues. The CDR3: CASSEFGLAGDDEQFF. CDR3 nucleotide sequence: TGTGCCAGCAGTGAATTTGGACTAGCGGGGGACGATGAGCAGTTCTTC.

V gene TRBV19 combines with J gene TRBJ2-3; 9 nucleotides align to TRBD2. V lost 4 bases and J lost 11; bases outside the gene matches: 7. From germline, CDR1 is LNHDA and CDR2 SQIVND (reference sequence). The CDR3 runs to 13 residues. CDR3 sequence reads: CASSTLAGEEQYF. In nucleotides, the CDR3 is TGTGCCAGTAGTACCTTAGCGGGAGAAGAGCAGTATTTT.

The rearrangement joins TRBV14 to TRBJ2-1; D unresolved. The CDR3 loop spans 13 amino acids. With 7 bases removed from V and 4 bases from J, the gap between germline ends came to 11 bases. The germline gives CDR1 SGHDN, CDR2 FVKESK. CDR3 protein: CASTPLDYNEQFF. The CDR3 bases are TGTGCCAGCACCCCATTAGATTACAATGAGCAGTTCTTC. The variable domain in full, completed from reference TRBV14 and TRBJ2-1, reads EAGVTQFPSHSVIEKGQTVTLRCDPISGHDNLYWYRRVMGKEIKFLLHFVKESKQDESGMPNNRFLAERTGGTYSTLKVQPAELEDSGVYFCASTPLDYNEQFFGPGTRLTVL.

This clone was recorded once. The CDR3 DNA is TGTGCCAGCAGCGGATACCGGGACACCTATGGCTACACCTTC. This encodes CASSGYRDTYGYTF. The V and J genes are TRBV7-8 and TRBJ1-2; D is perhaps TRBD1 (6 bases). The CDR3 totals 14 residues. Germline V gene sequence: CDR1 SGHVS, CDR2 FQNEAQ. The V and J ends lost 5 bases and 4 bases respectively, with 14 bases between them.

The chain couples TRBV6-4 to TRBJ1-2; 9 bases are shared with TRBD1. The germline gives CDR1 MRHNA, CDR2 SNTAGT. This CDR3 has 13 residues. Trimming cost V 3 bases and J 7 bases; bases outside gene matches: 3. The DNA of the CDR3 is TGTGCCAGCAGTGAAGGGACAGGGAGTGGCTACACCTTC. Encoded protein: CASSEGTGSGYTF.

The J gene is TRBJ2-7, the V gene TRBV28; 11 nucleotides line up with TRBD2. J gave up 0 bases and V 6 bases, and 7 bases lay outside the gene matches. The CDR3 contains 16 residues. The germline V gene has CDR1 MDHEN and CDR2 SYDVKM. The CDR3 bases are TGTGCCAGCAGAACCAGACTAGCGGGAACCTCCTACGAGCAGTACTTC. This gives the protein CASRTRLAGTSYEQYF.

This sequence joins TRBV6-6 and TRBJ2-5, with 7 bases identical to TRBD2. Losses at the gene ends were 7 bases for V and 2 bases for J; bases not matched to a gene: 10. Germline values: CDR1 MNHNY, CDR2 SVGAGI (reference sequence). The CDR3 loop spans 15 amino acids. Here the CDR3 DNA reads TGTGCCAGCACCGAACTGGGAGGGCGTCAAGAGACCCAGTACTTC. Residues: CASTELGGRQETQYF.

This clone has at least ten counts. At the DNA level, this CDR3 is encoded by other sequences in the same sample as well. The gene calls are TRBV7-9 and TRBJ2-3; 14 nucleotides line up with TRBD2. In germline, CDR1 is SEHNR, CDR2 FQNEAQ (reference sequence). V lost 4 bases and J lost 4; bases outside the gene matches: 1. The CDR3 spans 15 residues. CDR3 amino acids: CASSSTSGRADTQYF. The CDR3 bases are TGTGCCAGCAGCTCGACTAGCGGGAGGGCAGATACGCAGTATTTT. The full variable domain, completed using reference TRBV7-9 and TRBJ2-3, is DTGVSQNPRHKITKRGQNVTFRCDPISEHNRLYWYRQTLGQGPEFLTYFQNEAQLEKSRLLSDRFSAERPKGSFSTLEIQRTEQGDSAMYLCASSSTSGRADTQYFGPGTRLTVL.

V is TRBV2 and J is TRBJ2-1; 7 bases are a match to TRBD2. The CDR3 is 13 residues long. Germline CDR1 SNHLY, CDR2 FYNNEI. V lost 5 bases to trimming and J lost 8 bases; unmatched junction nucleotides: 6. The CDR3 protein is CASSLGLVDEQFF. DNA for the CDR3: TGTGCCAGCAGTCTCGGACTAGTAGATGAGCAGTTCTTC.

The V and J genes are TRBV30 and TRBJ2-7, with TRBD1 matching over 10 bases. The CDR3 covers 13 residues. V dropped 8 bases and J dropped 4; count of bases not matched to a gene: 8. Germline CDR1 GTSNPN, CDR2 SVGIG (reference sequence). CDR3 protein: CAGRTGGNYEQYF. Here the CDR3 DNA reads TGTGCCGGAAGGACAGGGGGAAATTACGAGCAGTACTTC.

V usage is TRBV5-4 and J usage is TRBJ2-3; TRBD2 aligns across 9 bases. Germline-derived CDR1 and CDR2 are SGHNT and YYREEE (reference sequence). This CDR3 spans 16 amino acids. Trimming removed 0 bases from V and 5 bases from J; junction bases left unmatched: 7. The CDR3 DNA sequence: TGTGCCAGCAGCTTGGTTCTAGCGGGGAAGGTAGATACGCAGTATTTT. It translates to CASSLVLAGKVDTQYF.

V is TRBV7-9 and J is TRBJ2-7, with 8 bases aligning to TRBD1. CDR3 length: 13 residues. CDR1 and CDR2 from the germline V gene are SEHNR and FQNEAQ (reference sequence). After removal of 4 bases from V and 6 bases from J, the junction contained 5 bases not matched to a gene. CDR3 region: CASSSKDRAEQYF. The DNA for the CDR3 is TGTGCCAGCAGCTCAAAGGACAGGGCCGAGCAGTACTTC.

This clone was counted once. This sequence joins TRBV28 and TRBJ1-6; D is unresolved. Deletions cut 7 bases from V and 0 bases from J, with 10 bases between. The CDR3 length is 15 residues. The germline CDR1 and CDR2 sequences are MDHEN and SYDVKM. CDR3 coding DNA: TGTGCCAGCACGTTGGGCAGCTCCTATAATTCACCCCTCCACTTT. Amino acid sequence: CASTLGSSYNSPLHF.

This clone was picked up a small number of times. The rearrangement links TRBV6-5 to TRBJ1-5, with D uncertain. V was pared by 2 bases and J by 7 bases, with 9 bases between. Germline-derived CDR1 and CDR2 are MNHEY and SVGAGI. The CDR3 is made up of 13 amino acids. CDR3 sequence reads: CASSYHPRQPQHF. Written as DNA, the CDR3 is TGTGCCAGCAGTTACCACCCCAGGCAGCCCCAGCATTTT.

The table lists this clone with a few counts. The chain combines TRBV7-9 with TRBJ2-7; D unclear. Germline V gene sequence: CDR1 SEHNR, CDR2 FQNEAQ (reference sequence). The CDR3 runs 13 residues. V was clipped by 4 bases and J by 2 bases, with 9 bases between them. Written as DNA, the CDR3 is TGTGCCAGCAGCTACAACAGCCCCTACGAGCAGTACTTC. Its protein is CASSYNSPYEQYF. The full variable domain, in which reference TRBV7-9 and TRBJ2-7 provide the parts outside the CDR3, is DTGVSQNPRHKITKRGQNVTFRCDPISEHNRLYWYRQTLGQGPEFLTYFQNEAQLEKSRLLSDRFSAERPKGSFSTLEIQRTEQGDSAMYLCASSYNSPYEQYFGPGTRLTVT.

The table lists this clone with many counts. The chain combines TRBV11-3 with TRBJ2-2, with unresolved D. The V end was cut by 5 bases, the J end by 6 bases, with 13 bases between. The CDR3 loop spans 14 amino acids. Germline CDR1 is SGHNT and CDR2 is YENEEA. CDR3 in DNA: TGTGCCAGCAGCCGAGCCCGTGATTCCGGGGAGCTGTTTTTT. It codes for CASSRARDSGELFF.

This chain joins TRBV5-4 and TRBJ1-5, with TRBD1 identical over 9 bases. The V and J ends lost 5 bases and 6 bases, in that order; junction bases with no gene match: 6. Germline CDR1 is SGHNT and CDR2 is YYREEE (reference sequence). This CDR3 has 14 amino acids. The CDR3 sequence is CASSLQGAGQPQHF. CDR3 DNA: TGTGCCAGCAGTTTACAGGGGGCTGGTCAGCCCCAGCATTTT.

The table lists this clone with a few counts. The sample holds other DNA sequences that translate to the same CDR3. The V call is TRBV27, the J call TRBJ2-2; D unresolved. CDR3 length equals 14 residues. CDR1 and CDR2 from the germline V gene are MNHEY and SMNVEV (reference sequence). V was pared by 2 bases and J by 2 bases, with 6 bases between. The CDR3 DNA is TGTGCCAGCAGTTTAAGTGGAAACACCGGGGAGCTGTTTTTT. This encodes CASSLSGNTGELFF.

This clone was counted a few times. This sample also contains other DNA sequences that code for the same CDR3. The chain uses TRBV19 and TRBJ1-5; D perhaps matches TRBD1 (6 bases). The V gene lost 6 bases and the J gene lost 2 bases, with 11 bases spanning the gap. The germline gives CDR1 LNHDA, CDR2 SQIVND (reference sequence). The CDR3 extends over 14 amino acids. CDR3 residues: CASRTGGGNQPQHF. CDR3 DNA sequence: TGTGCCAGTAGGACAGGCGGGGGCAATCAGCCCCAGCATTTT.

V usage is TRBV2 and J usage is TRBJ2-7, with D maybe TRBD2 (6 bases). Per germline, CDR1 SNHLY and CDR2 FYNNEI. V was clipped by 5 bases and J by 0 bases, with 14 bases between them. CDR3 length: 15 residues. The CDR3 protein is CASSPSSAISYEQYF. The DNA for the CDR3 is TGTGCCAGCAGTCCCTCTAGCGCGATCTCCTACGAGCAGTACTTC.

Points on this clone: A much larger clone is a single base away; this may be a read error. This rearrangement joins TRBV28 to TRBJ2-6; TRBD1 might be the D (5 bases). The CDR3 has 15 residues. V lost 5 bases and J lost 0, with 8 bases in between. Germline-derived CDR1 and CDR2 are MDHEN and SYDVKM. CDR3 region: CASSHDSSGANVLTF. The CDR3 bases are TGTGCCAGCAGTCATGACAGCTCTGGGGCCAACGTCCTGACTTTC.

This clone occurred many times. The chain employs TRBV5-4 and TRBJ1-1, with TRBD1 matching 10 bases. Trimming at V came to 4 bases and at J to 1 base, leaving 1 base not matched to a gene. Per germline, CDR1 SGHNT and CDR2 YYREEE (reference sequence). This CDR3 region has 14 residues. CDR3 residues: CASSGDRGNTEAFF. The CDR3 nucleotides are TGTGCCAGCAGCGGGGACAGGGGGAACACTGAAGCTTTCTTT.

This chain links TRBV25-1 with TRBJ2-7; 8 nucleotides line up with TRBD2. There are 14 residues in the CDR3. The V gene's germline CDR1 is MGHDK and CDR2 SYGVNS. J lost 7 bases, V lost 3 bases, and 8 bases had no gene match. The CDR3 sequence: CASSDLAGKQEQYF. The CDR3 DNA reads TGTGCCAGCAGTGATTTAGCGGGAAAGCAGGAGCAGTACTTC.